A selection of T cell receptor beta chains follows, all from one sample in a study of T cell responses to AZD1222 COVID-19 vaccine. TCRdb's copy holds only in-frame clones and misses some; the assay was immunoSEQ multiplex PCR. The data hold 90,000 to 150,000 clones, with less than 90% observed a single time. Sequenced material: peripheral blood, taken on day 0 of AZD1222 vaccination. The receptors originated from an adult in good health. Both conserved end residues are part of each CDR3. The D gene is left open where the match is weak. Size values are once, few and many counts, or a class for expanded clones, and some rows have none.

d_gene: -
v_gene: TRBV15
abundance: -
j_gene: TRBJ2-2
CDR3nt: TGTGCCACCAGCAGTGGGGGGTTCGGCGGGGAGCTGTTTTTT
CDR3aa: CATSSGGFGGELFF

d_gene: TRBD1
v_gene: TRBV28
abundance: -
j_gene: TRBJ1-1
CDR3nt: TGTGCCAGCAGTTTAAGCTCGGACAGGGGGCGAACTTTCTTT
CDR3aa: CASSLSSDRGRTFF

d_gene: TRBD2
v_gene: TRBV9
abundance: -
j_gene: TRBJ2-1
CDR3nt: TGTGCCAGCAGCCCCAATCTAGCGGAAACCCCCTACAATGAGCAGTTCTTC
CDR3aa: CASSPNLAETPYNEQFF

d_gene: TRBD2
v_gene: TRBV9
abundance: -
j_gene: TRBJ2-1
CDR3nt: TGTGCCAGCAGCGTAGGGTTGGGGACTAGCGCCGACAATGAGCAGTTCTTC
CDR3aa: CASSVGLGTSADNEQFF

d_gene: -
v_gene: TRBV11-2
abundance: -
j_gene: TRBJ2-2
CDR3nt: TGTGCCAGCAGCTTAGGGACCGGGGAGCTGTTTTTT
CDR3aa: CASSLGTGELFF

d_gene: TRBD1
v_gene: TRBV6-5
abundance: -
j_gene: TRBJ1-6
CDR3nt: TGTGCCAGCGTGGGACAGGCTAATTCACCCCTCCACTTT
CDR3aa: CASVGQANSPLHF

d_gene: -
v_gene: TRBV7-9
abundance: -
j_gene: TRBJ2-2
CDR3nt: TGTGCCAGCAGCTTACGCGCGGCGAACACCGGGGAGCTGTTTTTT
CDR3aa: CASSLRAANTGELFF

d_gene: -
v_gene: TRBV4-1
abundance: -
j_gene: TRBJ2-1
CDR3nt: TGCGCCAGCAGCCAAGACGGGGTAGGCTCCTACAATGAGCAGTTCTTC
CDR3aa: CASSQDGVGSYNEQFF

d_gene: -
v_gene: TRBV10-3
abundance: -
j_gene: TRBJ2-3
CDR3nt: TGTGCCATCAGTTGGGGGCCGGGGGGCGCAGATACGCAGTATTTT
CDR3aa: CAISWGPGGADTQYF

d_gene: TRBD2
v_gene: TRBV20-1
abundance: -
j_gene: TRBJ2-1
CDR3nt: TGCAGTGCTAGTAGGGGGGCTAGCGGACTAGCGGGAGTGGAGAATGAGCAGTTCTTC
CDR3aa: CSASRGASGLAGVENEQFF

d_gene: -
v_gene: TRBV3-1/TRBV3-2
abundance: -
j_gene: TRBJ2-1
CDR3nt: TGTGCCAGCAGCCAAGATTGGAGGGGCAATGAGCAGTTCTTC
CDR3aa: CASSQDWRGNEQFF

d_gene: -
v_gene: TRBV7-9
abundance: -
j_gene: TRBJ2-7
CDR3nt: TGTGCCAGCCAGGCCTGGACAGACTACGAGCAGTACTTC
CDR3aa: CASQAWTDYEQYF

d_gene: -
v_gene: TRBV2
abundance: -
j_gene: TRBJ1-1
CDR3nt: TGTGCCAGCAGTGAATTGAAAGCTTTCTTT
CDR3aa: CASSELKAFF

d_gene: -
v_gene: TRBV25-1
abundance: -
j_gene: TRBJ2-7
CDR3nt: TGTGCCAGCAGTGAAGGTGCCGAGCAGTACTTC
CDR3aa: CASSEGAEQYF

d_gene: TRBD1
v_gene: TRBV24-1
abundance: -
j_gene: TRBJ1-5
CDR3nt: TGTGCCACCAGTGATAGGGAACAGGGGGATCAGCCCCAGCATTTT
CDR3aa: CATSDREQGDQPQHF

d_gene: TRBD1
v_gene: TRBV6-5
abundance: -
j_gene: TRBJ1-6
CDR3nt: TGTGCCAGCAGACGGGACAGCTCCTATAATTCACCCCTCCACTTT
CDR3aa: CASRRDSSYNSPLHF

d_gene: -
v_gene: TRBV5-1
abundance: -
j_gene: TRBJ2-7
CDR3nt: TGCGCCAGCAGCTTCGGGGGAACGGGCTCCTACGAGCAGTACTTC
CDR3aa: CASSFGGTGSYEQYF

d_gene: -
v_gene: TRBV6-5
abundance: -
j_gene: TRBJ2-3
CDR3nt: TGTGCCAGCGGCCGGGACCGGCAGTATTTT
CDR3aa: CASGRDRQYF

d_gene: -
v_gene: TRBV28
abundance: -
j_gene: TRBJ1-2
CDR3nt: TGTGCCAGCAGTTTTCCTGCCACCGGGACGTATTATGGCTACACCTTC
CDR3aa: CASSFPATGTYYGYTF

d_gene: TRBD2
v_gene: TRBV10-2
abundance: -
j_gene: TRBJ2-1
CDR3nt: TGCGCCAGCAGTGAGGCACTAGCGGGAGGTTCTGAGCAGTTCTTC
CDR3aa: CASSEALAGGSEQFF

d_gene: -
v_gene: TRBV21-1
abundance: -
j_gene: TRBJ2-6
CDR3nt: TGTGCCAGTCCTACAGGGGCCGGGGCCAACGTCCTGACTTTC
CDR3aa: CASPTGAGANVLTF

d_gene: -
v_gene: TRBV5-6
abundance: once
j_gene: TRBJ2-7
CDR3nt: TGTGCCAGCAGCTTCGGCCGGGTGGGGGCCGAGCAGTACTTC
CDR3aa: CASSFGRVGAEQYF

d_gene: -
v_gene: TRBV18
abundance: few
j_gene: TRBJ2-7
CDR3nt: TGTGCCAGCTCACCCACCGCAGGGGCGGGGGAGCAGTACTTC
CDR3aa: CASSPTAGAGEQYF

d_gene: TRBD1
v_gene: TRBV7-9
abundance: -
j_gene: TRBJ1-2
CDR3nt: TGTGCCAGCAGTCAAACAGGGGGCACTAATGGCTACACCTTC
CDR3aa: CASSQTGGTNGYTF

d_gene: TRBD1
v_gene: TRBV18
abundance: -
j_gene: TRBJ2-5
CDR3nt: TGTGCCAGCTCACTTCAGGGGGCGGGCCGGCAAGAGACCCAGTACTTC
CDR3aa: CASSLQGAGRQETQYF

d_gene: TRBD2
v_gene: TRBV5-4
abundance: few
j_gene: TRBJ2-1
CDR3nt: TGTGCCAGCAGCTTGAGGGTAGCGGGAGCGGGGCAGTTCTTC
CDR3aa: CASSLRVAGAGQFF

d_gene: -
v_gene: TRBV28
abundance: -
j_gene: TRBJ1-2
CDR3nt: TGTGCCATTACGCAGGGACCCGGACCCTATGCCTATGGCTACACCTTC
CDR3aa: CAITQGPGPYAYGYTF

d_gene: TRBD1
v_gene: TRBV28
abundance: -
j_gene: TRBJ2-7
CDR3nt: TGTGCCAGCAGGGGACAGGGAATTTCCTACGAGCAGTACTTC
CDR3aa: CASRGQGISYEQYF

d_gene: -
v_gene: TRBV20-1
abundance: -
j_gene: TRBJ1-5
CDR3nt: TGCAGTGCTAGTCTCGACACGGGGGGCAGGCCGAGGTGGAATCAGCCCCAGCATTTT
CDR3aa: CSASLDTGGRPRWNQPQHF

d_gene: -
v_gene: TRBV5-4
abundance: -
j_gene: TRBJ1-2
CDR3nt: TGTGCCAGCAGCGTCGAGATAGGTCCTGGCTACACCTTC
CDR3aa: CASSVEIGPGYTF

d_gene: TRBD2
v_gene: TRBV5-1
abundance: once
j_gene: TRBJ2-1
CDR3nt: TGCGCCAGCAGCCTGGGACTAGCGGGGGGCCAAGAGCAGTTCTTC
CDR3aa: CASSLGLAGGQEQFF

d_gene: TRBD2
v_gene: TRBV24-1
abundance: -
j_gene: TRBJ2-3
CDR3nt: TGTGCCACCAGTGATTCCCTGGGGGGGGGCACAGATACGCAGTATTTT
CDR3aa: CATSDSLGGGTDTQYF

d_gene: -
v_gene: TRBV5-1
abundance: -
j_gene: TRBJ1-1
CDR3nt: TGCGCCAGCAGCCCCCTCGGAGGGAACACTGAAGCTTTCTTT
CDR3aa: CASSPLGGNTEAFF

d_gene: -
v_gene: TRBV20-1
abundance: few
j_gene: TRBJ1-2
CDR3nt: TGCAGTGCAAGCGTACAGGGTGGCTACACCTTC
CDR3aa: CSASVQGGYTF

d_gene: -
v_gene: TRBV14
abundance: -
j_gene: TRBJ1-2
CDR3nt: TGTGCCAGCAGCCAAGTACCGGTCTATGGCTACACCTTC
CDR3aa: CASSQVPVYGYTF

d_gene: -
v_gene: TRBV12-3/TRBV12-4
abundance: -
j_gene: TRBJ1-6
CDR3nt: TGTGCCAGCAGCATACAGGGTTCACCCCTCCACTTT
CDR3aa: CASSIQGSPLHF

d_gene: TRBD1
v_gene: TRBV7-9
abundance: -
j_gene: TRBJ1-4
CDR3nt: TGTGCCAGCAGCTCCGACAGGGGTGCAACTAATGAAAAACTGTTTTTT
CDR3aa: CASSSDRGATNEKLFF

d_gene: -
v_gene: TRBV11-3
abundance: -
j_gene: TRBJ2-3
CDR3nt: TGTGCCAGCAGCCAGTACAGCACAGATACGCAGTATTTT
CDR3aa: CASSQYSTDTQYF

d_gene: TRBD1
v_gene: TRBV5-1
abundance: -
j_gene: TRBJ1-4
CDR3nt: TGCGCCAGCAGCTCCGGACAGGGTGGGGAAAAACTGTTTTTT
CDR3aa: CASSSGQGGEKLFF

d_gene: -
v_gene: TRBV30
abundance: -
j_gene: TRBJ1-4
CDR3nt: TGTGCCTGGAGTCCCCGGGAGGGAAAAGGGGAAAAACTGTTTTTT
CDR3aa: CAWSPREGKGEKLFF

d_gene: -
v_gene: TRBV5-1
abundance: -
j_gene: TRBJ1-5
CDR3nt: TGCGCCAGCAGGCCCGAAGGGGGCAATCAGCCCCAGCATTTT
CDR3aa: CASRPEGGNQPQHF

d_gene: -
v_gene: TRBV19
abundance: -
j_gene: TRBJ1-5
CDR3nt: TGTGCCAGTCTGGACATCGGCGGCAATCAGCCCCAGCATTTT
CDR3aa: CASLDIGGNQPQHF

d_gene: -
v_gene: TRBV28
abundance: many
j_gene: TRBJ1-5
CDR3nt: TGTGCCAGCAGCCGACTAGGGACCGTCAATCAGCCCCAGCATTTT
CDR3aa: CASSRLGTVNQPQHF

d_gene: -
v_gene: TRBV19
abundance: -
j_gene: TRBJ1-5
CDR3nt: TGTGCCAGTACCCGGACTGGCAATCAGCCCCAGCATTTT
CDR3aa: CASTRTGNQPQHF

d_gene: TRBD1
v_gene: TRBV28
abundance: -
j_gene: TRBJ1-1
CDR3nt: TGTGCCAGCAGTTTAGGCGGCGGACAGGGGACTAGGAGAAGGAACACTGAAGCTTTCTTT
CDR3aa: CASSLGGGQGTRRRNTEAFF

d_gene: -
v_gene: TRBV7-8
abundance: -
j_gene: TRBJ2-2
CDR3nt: TGTGCCAGCAGCTTAGGACAGATTAACACCGGGGAGCTGTTTTTT
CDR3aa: CASSLGQINTGELFF

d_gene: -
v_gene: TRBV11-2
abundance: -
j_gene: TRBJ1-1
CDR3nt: TGTGCCAGCAGCCCCTGGGCTAGGATGAACACTGAAGCTTTCTTT
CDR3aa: CASSPWARMNTEAFF

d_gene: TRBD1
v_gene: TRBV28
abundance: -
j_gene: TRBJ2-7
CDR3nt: TGTGCCAGCAGTTTGTCGGACAGGGGGCGAAATTTCGGCGAGCAGTACTTC
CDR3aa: CASSLSDRGRNFGEQYF

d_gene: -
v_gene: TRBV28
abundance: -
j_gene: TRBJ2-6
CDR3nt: TGTGCCAGCAGTCTTCCTCACCGCTCTGGGGCCAACGTCCTGACTTTC
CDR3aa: CASSLPHRSGANVLTF

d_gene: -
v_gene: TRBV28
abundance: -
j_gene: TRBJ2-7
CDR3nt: TGTGCCAGCAGCCGGGCCTACGAGCAGTACTTC
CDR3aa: CASSRAYEQYF

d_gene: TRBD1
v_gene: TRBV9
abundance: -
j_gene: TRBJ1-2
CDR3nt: TGTGCCAGCAGCCCCTGGGACAGGGCGAATGGCTACACCTTC
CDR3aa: CASSPWDRANGYTF

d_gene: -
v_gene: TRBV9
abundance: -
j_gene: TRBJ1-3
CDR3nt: TGTGCCAGCAGCGTATATGATGTGTCCGACTCTGGAAACACCATATATTTT
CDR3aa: CASSVYDVSDSGNTIYF

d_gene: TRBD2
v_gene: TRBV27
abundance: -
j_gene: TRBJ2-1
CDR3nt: TGTGCCAGCAGTCGAGATAGCGGGACTGAGCAGTTCTTC
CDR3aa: CASSRDSGTEQFF

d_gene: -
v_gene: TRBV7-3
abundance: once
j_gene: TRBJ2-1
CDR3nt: TGTGCCAGCAGCTTATCTACATACAATGAGCAGTTCTTC
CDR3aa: CASSLSTYNEQFF